The present T cell receptor (beta chain) was sequenced within a study of blood T cell repertoires in COVID-19. Study background: From the United States, Italy and Spain came samples of acute and convalescent COVID-19. Sources were T cells, B-cell-depleted T cells, or PBMCs; the material itself was cDNA or gDNA.

Original methodology: For nucleated cells, counts were estimated from reference gene primer amplification. Sequenced by immunoSEQ multiplex PCR; TCRdb stores in-frame clones only, minus some. D and trimming were read from the DNA, whereas the V and J calls and clone size are those reported in that table. Altogether roughly 150,000 clones are present, roughly 90% being singletons, with the ten largest covering around 2.9%. The clonotype originates from a man aged 60-69 years with acute or convalescent COVID-19. Sequencing was performed on peripheral blood.

This CDR3 reads CAWSARAQGYYEQYF. DNA of the CDR3: TGTGCCTGGAGTGCACGGGCCCAGGGGTACTACGAGCAGTACTTC. The genes are TRBV30 and TRBJ2-7; possibly TRBD1 for D (6 bases). Per germline, CDR1 GTSNPN and CDR2 SVGIG (reference sequence). The CDR3 runs 15 residues. With 1 base removed from V and 3 bases from J, the gap between germline ends came to 16 bases.